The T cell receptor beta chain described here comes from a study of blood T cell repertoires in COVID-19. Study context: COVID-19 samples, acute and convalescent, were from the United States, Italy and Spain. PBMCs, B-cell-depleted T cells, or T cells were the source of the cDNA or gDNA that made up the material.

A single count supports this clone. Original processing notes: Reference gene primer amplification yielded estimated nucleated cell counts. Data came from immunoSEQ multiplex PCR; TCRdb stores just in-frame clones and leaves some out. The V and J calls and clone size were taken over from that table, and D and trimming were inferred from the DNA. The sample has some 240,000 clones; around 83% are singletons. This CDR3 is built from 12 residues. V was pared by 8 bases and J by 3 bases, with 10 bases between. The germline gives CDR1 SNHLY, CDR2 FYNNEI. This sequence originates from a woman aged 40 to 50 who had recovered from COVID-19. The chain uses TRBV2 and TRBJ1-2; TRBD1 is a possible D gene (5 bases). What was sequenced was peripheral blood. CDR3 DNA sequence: TGTGCCAGCTCAGGGTTTGACTATGGCTACACCTTC. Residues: CASSGFDYGYTF.